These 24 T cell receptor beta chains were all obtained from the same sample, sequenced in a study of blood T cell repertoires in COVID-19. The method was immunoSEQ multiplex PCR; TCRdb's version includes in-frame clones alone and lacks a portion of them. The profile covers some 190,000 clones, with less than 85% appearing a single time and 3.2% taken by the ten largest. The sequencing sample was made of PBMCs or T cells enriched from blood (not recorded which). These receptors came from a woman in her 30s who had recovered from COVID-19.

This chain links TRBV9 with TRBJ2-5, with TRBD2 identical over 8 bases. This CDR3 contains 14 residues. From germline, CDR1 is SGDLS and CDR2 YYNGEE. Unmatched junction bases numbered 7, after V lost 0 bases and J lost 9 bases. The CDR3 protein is CASSVGDGRAAQYF. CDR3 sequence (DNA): TGTGCCAGCAGCGTAGGTGACGGGAGGGCGGCCCAGTACTTC.

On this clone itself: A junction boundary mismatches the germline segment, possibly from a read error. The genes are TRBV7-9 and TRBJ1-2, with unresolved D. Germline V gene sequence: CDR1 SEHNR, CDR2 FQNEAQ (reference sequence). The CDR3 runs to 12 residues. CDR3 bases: TGTGCCAGCAGCTTGTCACTCGGTCTGAGTGCCTTC. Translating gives CASSLSLGLSAF.

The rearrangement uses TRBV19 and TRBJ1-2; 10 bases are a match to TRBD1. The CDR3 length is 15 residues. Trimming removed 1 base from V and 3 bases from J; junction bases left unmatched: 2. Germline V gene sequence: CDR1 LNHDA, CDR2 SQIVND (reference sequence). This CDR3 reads CASSIGGTGDYGYTF. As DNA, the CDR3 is TGTGCCAGTAGTATAGGAGGGACAGGGGACTATGGCTACACCTTC. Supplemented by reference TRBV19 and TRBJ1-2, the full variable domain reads DGGITQSPKYLFRKEGQNVTLSCEQNLNHDAMYWYRQDPGQGLRLIYYSQIVNDFQKGDIAEGYSVSREKKESFPLTVTSAQKNPTAFYLCASSIGGTGDYGYTFGSGTRLTVV.

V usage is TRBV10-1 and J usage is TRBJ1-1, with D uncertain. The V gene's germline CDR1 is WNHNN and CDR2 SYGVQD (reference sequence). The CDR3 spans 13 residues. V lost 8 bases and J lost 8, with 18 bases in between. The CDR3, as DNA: TGCGCCAGCTCCACGATTCGGGAAGGAGAAGCTTTCTTT. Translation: CASSTIREGEAFF.

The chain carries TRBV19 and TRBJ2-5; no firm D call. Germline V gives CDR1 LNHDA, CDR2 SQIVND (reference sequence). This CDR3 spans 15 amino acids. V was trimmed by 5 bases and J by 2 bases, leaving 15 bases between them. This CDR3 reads CASSRRQLEQETQYF. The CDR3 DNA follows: TGTGCCAGTAGTCGCCGACAATTAGAGCAAGAGACCCAGTACTTC.

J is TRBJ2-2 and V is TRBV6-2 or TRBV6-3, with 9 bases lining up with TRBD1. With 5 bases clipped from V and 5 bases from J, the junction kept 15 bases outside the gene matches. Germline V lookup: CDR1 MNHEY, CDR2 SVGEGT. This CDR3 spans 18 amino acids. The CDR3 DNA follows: TGTGCCAGCAGTGCGAACCCGAAGGGACAGGGAGGGACCGGGGAGCTGTTTTTT. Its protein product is CASSANPKGQGGTGELFF.

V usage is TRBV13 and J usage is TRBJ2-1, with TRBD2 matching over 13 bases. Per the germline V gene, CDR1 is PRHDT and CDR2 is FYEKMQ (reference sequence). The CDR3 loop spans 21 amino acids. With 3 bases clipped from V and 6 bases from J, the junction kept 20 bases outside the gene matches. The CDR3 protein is CASSFEPPALAGGPTGNEQFF. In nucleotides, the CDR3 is TGTGCCAGCAGCTTCGAACCGCCCGCACTAGCGGGGGGGCCCACTGGCAATGAGCAGTTCTTC.

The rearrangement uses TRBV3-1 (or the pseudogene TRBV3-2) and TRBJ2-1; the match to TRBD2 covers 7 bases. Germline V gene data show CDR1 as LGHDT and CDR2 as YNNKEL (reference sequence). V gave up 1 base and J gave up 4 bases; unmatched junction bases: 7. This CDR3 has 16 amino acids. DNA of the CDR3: TGTGCCAGCAGCCAAGCCGGACTAGGTTTATACAATGAGCAGTTCTTC. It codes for CASSQAGLGLYNEQFF.

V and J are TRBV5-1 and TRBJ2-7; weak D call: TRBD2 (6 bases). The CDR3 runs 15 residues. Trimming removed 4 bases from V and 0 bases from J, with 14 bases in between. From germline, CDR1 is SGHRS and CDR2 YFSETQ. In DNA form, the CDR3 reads TGCGCCAGCAGCCACATGGGGGGAAACTCCTACGAGCAGTACTTC. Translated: CASSHMGGNSYEQYF.

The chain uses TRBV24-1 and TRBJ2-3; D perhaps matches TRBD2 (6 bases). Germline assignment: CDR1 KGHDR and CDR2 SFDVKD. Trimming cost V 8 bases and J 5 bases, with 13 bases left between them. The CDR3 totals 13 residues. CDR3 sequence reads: CATMSAGRDTQYF. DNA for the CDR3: TGTGCCACCATGTCGGCGGGGCGAGATACGCAGTATTTT.

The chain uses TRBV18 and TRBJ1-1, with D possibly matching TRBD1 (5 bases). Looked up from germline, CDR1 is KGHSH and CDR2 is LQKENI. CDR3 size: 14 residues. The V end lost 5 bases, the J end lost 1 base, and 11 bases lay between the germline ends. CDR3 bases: TGTGCCAGCTCAGTAGCTAGGGGGAACACTGAAGCTTTCTTT. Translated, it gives CASSVARGNTEAFF. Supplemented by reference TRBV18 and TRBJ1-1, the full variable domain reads NAGVMQNPRHLVRRRGQEARLRCSPMKGHSHVYWYRQLPEEGLKFMVYLQKENIIDESGMPKERFSAEFPKEGPSILRIQQVVRGDSAAYFCASSVARGNTEAFFGQGTRLTVV.

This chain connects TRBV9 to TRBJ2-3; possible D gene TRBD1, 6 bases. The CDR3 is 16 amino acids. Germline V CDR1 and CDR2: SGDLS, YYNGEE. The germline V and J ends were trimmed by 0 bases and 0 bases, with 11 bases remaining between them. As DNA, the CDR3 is TGTGCCAGCAGCGTAGGAAGGGGGACCAGCACAGATACGCAGTATTTT. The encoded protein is CASSVGRGTSTDTQYF.

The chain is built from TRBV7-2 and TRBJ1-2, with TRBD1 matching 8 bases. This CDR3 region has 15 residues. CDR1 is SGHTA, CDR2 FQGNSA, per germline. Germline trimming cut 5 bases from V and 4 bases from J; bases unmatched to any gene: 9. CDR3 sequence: CASSPIDRGSYGYTF. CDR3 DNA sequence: TGTGCCAGCAGCCCGATCGACAGGGGAAGCTATGGCTACACCTTC.

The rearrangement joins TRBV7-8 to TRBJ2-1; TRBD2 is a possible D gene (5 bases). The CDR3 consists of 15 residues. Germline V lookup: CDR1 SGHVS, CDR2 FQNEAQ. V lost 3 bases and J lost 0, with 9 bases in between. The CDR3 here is CASSFQRFSYNEQFF. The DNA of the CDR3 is TGTGCCAGCAGCTTCCAGCGGTTCTCCTACAATGAGCAGTTCTTC.

The DNA of the CDR3 is TGTGCCAGCTCAGACCTAGCGGGAGGGGGTGCAGATACGCAGTATTTT. Residues: CASSDLAGGGADTQYF. The chain joins TRBV18 to TRBJ2-3, with 12 bases that match TRBD2. Germline CDR1 is KGHSH and CDR2 is LQKENI. Trimming cost V 5 bases and J 4 bases; bases outside gene matches: 7. There are 16 residues in the CDR3.

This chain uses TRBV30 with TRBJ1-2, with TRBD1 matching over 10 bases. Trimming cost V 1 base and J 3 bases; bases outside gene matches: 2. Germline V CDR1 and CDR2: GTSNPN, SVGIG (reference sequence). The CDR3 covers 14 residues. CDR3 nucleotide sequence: TGTGCCTGGAGTGGGGGACAGGGGTACTATGGCTACACCTTC. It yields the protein CAWSGGQGYYGYTF.

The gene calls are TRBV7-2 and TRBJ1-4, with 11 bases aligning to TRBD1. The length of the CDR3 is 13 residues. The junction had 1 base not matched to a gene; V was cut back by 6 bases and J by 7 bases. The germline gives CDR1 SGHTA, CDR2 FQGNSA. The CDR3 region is CASRGQGGEKLFF. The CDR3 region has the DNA TGTGCCAGCAGGGGACAGGGGGGTGAAAAACTGTTTTTT.

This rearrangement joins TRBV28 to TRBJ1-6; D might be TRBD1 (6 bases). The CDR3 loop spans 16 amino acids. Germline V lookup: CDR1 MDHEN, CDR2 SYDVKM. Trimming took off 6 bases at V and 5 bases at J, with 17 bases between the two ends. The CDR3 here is CASSPTGTLNNSPLHF. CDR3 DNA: TGTGCCAGCAGCCCTACCGGGACACTAAATAATTCACCCCTCCACTTT.

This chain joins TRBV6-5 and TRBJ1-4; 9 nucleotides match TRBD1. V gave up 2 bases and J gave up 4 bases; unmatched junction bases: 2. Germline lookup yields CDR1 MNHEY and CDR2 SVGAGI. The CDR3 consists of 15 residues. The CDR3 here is CASSYGTGLNEKLFF. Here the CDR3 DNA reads TGTGCCAGCAGTTACGGGACAGGGCTTAATGAAAAACTGTTTTTT.

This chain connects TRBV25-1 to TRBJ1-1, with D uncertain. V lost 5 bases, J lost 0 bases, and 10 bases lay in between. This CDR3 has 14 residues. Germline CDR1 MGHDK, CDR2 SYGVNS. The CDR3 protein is CASSPLGVNTEAFF. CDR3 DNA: TGTGCCAGCAGTCCCCTCGGAGTGAACACTGAAGCTTTCTTT.

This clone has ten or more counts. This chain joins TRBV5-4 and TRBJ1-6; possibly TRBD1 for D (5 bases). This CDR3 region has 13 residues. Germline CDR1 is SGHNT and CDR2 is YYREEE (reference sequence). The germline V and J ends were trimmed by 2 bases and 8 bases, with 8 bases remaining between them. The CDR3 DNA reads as TGTGCCAGCAGCTTCAGCAGGGATTCACCCCTCCACTTT. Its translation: CASSFSRDSPLHF.

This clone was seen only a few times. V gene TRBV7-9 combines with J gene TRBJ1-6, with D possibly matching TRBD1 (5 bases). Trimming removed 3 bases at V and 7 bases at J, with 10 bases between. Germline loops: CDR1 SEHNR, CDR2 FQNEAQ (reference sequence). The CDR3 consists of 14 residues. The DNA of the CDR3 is TGTGCCAGCAGCTTGTCGGGGGGGAATTCACCCCTCCACTTT. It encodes CASSLSGGNSPLHF.

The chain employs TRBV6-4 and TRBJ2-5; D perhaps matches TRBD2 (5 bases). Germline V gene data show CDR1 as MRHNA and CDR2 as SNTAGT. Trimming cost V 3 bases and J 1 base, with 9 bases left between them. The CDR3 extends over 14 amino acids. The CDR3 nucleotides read TGTGCCAGCAGTGAGCTAGCATTCCAAGAGACCCAGTACTTC. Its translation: CASSELAFQETQYF.

The CDR3 spells CASRDDRTQPQHF. In DNA, the CDR3 is TGTGCCAGCAGGGATGACAGGACACAGCCCCAGCATTTT. The rearrangement uses TRBV6-5 and TRBJ1-5; D possibly corresponds to TRBD1 (6 bases). CDR3 size: 13 residues. Trimming shortened V by 6 bases and J by 7 bases, and 13 bases separated the two germline ends. Germline-derived CDR1 and CDR2 are MNHEY and SVGAGI.